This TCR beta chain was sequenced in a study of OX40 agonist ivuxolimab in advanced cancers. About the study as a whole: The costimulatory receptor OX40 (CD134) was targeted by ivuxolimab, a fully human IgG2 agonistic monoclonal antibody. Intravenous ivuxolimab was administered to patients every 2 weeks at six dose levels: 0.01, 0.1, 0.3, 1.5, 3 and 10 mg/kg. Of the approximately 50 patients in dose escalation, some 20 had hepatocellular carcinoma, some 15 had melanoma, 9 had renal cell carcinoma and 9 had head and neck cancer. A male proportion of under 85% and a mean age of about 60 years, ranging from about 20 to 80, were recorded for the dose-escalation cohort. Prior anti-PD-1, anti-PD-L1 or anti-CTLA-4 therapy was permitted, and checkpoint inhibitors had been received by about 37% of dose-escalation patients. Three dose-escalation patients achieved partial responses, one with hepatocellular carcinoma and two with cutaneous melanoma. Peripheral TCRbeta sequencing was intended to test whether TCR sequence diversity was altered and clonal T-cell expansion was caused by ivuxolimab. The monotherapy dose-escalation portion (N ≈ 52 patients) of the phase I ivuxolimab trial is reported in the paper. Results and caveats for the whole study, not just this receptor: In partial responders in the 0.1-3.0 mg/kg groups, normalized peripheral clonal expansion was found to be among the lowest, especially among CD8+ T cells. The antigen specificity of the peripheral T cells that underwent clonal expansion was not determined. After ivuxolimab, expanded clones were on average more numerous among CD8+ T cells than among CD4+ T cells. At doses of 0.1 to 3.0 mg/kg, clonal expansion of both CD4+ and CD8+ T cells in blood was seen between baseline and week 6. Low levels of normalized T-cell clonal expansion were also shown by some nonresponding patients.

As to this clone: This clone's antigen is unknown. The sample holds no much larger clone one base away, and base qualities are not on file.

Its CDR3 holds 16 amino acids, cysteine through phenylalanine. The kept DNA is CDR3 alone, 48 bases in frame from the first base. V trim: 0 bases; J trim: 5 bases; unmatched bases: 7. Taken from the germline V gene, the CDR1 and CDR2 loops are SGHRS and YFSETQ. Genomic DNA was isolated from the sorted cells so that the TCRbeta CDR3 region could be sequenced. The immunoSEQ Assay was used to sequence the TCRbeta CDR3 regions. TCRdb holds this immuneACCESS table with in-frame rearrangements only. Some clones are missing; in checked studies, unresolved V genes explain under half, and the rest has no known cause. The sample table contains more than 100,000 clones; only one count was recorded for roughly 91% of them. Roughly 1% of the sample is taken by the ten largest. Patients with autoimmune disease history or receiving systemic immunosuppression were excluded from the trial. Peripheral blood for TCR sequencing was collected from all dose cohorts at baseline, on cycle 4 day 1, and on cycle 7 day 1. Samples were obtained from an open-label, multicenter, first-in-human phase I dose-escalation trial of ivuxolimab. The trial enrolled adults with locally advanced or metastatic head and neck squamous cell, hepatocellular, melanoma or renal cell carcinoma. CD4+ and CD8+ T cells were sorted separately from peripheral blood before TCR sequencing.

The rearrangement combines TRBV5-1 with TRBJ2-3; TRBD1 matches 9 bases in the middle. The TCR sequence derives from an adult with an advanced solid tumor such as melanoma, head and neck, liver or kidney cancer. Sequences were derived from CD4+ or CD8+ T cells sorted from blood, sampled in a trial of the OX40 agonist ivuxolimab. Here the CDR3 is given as CASSLGGTGTGDTQYF. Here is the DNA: TGCGCCAGCAGCTTGGGAGGGACAGGGACTGGAGATACGCAGTATTTT.